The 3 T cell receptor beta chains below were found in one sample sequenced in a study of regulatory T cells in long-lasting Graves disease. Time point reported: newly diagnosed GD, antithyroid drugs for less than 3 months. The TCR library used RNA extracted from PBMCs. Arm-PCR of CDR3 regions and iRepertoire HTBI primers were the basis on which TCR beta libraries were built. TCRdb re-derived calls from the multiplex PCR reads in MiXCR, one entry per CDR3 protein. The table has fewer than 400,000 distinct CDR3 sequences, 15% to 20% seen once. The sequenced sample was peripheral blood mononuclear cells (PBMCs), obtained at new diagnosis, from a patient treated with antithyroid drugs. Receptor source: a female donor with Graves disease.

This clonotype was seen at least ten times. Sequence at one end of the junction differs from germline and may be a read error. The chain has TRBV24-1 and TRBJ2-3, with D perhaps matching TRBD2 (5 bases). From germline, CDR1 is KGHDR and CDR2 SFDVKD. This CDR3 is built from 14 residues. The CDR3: CATSGTGWGVTQYF. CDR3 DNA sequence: TGTGCCACTAGTGGTACCGGATGGGGAGTTACGCAGTATTTT.

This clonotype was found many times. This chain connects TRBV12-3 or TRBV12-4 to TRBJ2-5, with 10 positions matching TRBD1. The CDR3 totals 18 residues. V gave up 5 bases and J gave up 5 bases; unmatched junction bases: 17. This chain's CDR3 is CASSRGTGDLSNRETQYF. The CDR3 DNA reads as TGTGCCAGCAGTAGAGGGACAGGGGATTTGTCGAATCGGGAGACCCAGTACTTC.

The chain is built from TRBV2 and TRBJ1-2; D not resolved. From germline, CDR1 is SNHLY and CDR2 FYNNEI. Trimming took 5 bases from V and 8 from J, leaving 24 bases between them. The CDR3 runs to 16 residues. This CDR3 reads CASSPYSGLSLEGYTF. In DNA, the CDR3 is TGTGCCAGCAGTCCTTACTCCGGGCTTTCGTTGGAAGGCTACACCTTC. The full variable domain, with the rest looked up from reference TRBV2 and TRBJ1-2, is EPEVTQTPSHQVTQMGQEVILRCVPISNHLYFYWYRQILGQKVEFLVSFYNNEISEKSEIFDDQFSVERPDGSNFTLKIRSTKLEDSAMYFCASSPYSGLSLEGYTFGSGTRLTVV.